Listed here are 25 T cell receptor beta chains from one sample, sequenced in a study of Graves' ophthalmopathy and Graves' hyperthyroidism. The authors amplified TCR beta CDR3 regions, and they did so from RNA transcripts for repertoire sequencing. An initial RT-PCR round employing HTBI primers preceded a second-round multiplex PCR. MiXCR, applied by TCRdb to the multiplex PCR reads, yields one record per CDR3 protein. There are over a million distinct CDR3 sequences in the sample; about 36% occur only once, and 11% lies in the top ten. Sequencing input: peripheral blood or thyroid tissue (not recorded which). The receptors here all came from an adult man with Graves' hyperthyroidism.

The chain uses TRBV5-1 and TRBJ2-7; 15 bases agree with TRBD2. V lost 4 bases to trimming and J lost 2 bases; unmatched junction nucleotides: 10. Germline V gives CDR1 SGHRS, CDR2 YFSETQ. The CDR3 consists of 18 residues. This CDR3 is CASSSSGGLAGGPYEQYF. CDR3 nucleotide sequence: TGCGCCAGCAGCAGCTCCGGGGGACTAGCGGGAGGACCCTACGAGCAGTACTTC.

The chain joins TRBV29-1 to TRBJ1-1; D ambiguous. CDR1 and CDR2 (germline): SQVTM, ANQGSEA. Between the trimmed V and J ends, which lost 3 bases and 5 bases, there was a span of 4 bases. CDR3 length: 10 residues. The CDR3 sequence is CSVDGTEAFF. DNA for the CDR3: TGCAGCGTTGACGGTACTGAAGCTTTCTTT.

Turning to this clonotype: A read error is possible here, since a much larger clone lies one base away. The conserved phenylalanine or tryptophan is not found at the CDR3 terminus, so this likely reflects a read error. The chain recombines TRBV7-9 with TRBJ1-6; 7 nucleotides line up with TRBD1. Trimming took 5 bases from V and 3 from J; bases not matched to a gene: 4. The CDR3 spans 15 residues. Per germline, CDR1 SEHNR and CDR2 FQNEAQ (reference sequence). The CDR3 DNA reads TGTGCCAGCAGCCCGGGACAGTTCTATAATTCACCCCTCCACTCT. Translation: CASSPGQFYNSPLHS.

J is TRBJ1-1 and V is TRBV7-8, with D perhaps TRBD1 (5 bases). Germline V gene data show CDR1 as SGHVS and CDR2 as FQNEAQ. This CDR3 region has 11 residues. Deletions cut 7 bases from V and 11 bases from J, with 14 bases between. Here the CDR3 reads CASTDRGRAFF. In DNA, the CDR3 is TGTGCCAGCACCGACCGGGGGAGGGCTTTCTTT.

Of note for this clonotype: One end of the junction is discordant with germline, which a read error may explain. The genes are TRBV20-1 and TRBJ2-2; possibly TRBD2 for D (5 bases). Germline CDR1 DFQATT, CDR2 SNEGSKA (reference sequence). The CDR3 spans 13 residues. The CDR3 spells CSARVANTGEPFF. CDR3 nucleotides: TGCAGTGCTAGAGTGGCAAACACCGGGGAGCCGTTTTTT.

This clonotype was observed a few times. The V gene is TRBV10-2, the J gene TRBJ2-5, with D perhaps matching TRBD1 or TRBD2 (5 bases each). Trimming took 10 bases from V and 5 from J, leaving 23 bases between them. The CDR3 runs to 15 residues. Germline lookup yields CDR1 WSHSY and CDR2 SAAADI. CDR3 nucleotides: TGCGCCACCACACCCCCGGGACGGCGGACGGAGACCCAGTACTTC. Protein product: CATTPPGRRTETQYF.

For this clonotype: A read error may explain this, as a much larger clone is one base away. The V call is TRBV4-3, the J call TRBJ2-7; 8 bases line up with TRBD2. This CDR3 is 14 amino acids long. J lost 3 bases, V lost 1 base, and 2 bases had no gene match. Germline assignment: CDR1 LGHNA and CDR2 YSLEER. This CDR3 reads CASSQALADYEQYF. CDR3 DNA sequence: TGCGCCAGCAGCCAAGCACTAGCGGACTACGAGCAGTACTTC.

This clonotype was picked up many times. The V and J genes are TRBV12-3 or TRBV12-4 and TRBJ1-2, with 7 positions matching TRBD1. The CDR3 sequence is 14 residues long. V trimming: 8 bases; J trimming: 4 bases; junction bases outside the gene matches: 10. As DNA, the CDR3 is TGTGCCAGCGGCGAGACAGGGTTCAGCTATGGCTACACCTTC. Amino acid sequence: CASGETGFSYGYTF.

This clonotype has a count of ten or more. The chain joins TRBV19 to TRBJ1-1; 8 bases agree with TRBD1. Germline loops: CDR1 LNHDA, CDR2 SQIVND (reference sequence). Unmatched junction bases numbered 9, after V lost 6 bases and J lost 0 bases. This CDR3 has 16 amino acids. The CDR3 is CASSTGTGIMNTEAFF. In DNA form, the CDR3 reads TGTGCCAGTAGCACGGGGACAGGAATCATGAACACTGAAGCTTTCTTT.

The V call is TRBV15, the J call TRBJ2-7; TRBD1 is a possible D gene (5 bases). The CDR3 contains 15 residues. Germline V gives CDR1 LNHNV, CDR2 YYDKDF (reference sequence). V was clipped by 3 bases and J by 2 bases, with 14 bases between them. In DNA, the CDR3 is TGTGCCACCAGCAGTGAGGACATATTCGCCTACGAGCAGTACTTC. Translating gives CATSSEDIFAYEQYF.

The table lists this clonotype with a few counts. The V and J genes are TRBV10-3 and TRBJ1-2, with D possibly TRBD1 on 5 matching bases. V lost 6 bases and J lost 6, with 20 bases in between. CDR1 ENHRY and CDR2 SYGVKD come from the germline V gene. This CDR3 spans 15 amino acids. CDR3 nucleotides: TGTGCCATCAGCGGTGGTGAAGGGGCCCACCATGGCTACACCTTC. This sequence encodes CAISGGEGAHHGYTF.

The V and J genes are TRBV5-1 and TRBJ1-1; the D is unclear. This CDR3 has 14 amino acids. The V end lost 0 bases, the J end lost 2 bases, and 8 bases lay between the germline ends. The V gene's germline CDR1 is SGHRS and CDR2 YFSETQ. Here the CDR3 reads CASSLEARNTEAFF. CDR3 coding DNA: TGCGCCAGCAGCTTGGAGGCCCGCAACACTGAAGCTTTCTTT. The full variable domain, completed using reference TRBV5-1 and TRBJ1-1, is KAGVTQTPRYLIKTRGQQVTLSCSPISGHRSVSWYQQTPGQGLQFLFEYFSETQRNKGNFPGRFSGRQFSNSRSEMNVSTLELGDSALYLCASSLEARNTEAFFGQGTRLTVV.

At least ten counts were recorded for this clonotype. The gene calls are TRBV20-1 and TRBJ2-7; D remains ambiguous. Germline V CDR1 and CDR2: DFQATT, SNEGSKA (reference sequence). Trimming removed 4 bases from V and 0 bases from J, with 10 bases in between. This CDR3 has 13 amino acids. The CDR3 DNA sequence: TGCAGTGCTATGTTCCGCCGCTCCTACGAGCAGTACTTC. Amino acid sequence: CSAMFRRSYEQYF.

Of note for this clonotype: A read error may explain this, as a much larger clone is one base away. The chain has TRBV20-1 and TRBJ1-5; D perhaps matches TRBD1 (5 bases). Germline CDR1 DFQATT, CDR2 SNEGSKA (reference sequence). The CDR3 has 13 residues. The CDR3 loop is CSARRGANQSQHF. The DNA of the CDR3 is TGCAGTGCTAGAAGGGGAGCCAATCAGTCCCAGCATTTT.

This clonotype was found many times. The chain combines TRBV25-1 with TRBJ2-2; D unresolved. CDR3 length: 13 residues. Germline V CDR1 and CDR2: MGHDK, SYGVNS. V was pared by 3 bases and J by 6 bases, with 8 bases between. CDR3 sequence reads: CASSDRGAGELFF. CDR3 bases: TGTGCCAGCAGTGATCGTGGGGCCGGGGAGCTGTTTTTT.

Ten or more counts support this clonotype. This sequence joins TRBV25-1 and TRBJ1-2, with D possibly TRBD1 on 6 matching bases. Germline-derived CDR1 and CDR2 are MGHDK and SYGVNS. The CDR3 contains 13 residues. V was cut by 6 bases and J by 6 bases, with 14 bases left in between. CDR3 amino acids: CASSGGLFNGYTF. The CDR3 DNA reads TGTGCCAGCAGCGGGGGGCTCTTTAATGGCTACACCTTC.

CDR3 nucleotides: TGTGCCATCAGTGAGTCGAGACTCCGGGGGAACACTGAAGCTTTCTTT. Translation gives CAISESRLRGNTEAFF. The rearrangement links TRBV10-3 to TRBJ1-1; D call uncertain. V shed 0 bases and J shed 1 base, with 12 bases lying between them. The CDR3 contains 16 residues. CDR1 is ENHRY and CDR2 is SYGVKD in the germline V gene.

V is TRBV6-6 and J is TRBJ1-6; perhaps TRBD1 as D (6 bases). The germline V and J ends were trimmed by 4 bases and 5 bases, with 21 bases remaining between them. Germline V gene data show CDR1 as MNHNY and CDR2 as SVGAGI (reference sequence). The CDR3 runs 18 residues. CDR3 in amino acids: CASSSVRAGRGNNSPLHF. In DNA form, the CDR3 reads TGTGCCAGCAGTTCCGTGCGGGCTGGCAGGGGAAATAATTCACCCCTCCACTTT.

This clonotype was recorded a few times. The rearrangement joins TRBV2 to TRBJ2-7; D may be TRBD1 (5 bases). The V gene lost 3 bases and the J gene lost 2 bases, with 11 bases spanning the gap. The CDR3 covers 14 residues. CDR1 is SNHLY, CDR2 FYNNEI, per germline. The CDR3 loop is CASSEFDRTYEQYF. CDR3 DNA: TGTGCCAGCAGTGAGTTTGACAGAACCTACGAGCAGTACTTC.

The V gene is TRBV13, the J gene TRBJ2-2; D remains unclear. V lost 4 bases, J lost 7 bases, and 13 bases lay in between. This CDR3 contains 14 residues. Per germline, CDR1 PRHDT and CDR2 FYEKMQ (reference sequence). The DNA of the CDR3 is TGTGCCAGCAGCTCGTGGCTAGAGGACGGGGAGCTGTTTTTT. Protein sequence: CASSSWLEDGELFF.

This clonotype occurred many times. The chain combines TRBV7-2 with TRBJ1-2; no reliable D call. Germline values: CDR1 SGHTA, CDR2 FQGNSA. V lost 3 bases to trimming and J lost 7 bases, with 18 bases between them. The CDR3 length is 15 residues. Here the CDR3 DNA reads TGTGCCAGCAGCTTTTCAGAGAGCAGGATATCTGGCTACACCTTC. Protein sequence: CASSFSESRISGYTF.

In its sample, this clonotype was seen many times. This chain links TRBV24-1 with TRBJ2-2; D is undetermined. The V gene lost 5 bases and the J gene lost 3 bases, with 6 bases spanning the gap. CDR3 size: 13 residues. Germline V gene lookup returns CDR1 KGHDR and CDR2 SFDVKD. This CDR3 is CATSGFYTGELFF. The CDR3 nucleotides read TGTGCCACCAGTGGTTTCTACACCGGGGAGCTGTTTTTT.

The chain is built from TRBV20-1 and TRBJ2-7; 8 bases align to TRBD1. The J call is uncertain, as TRBJ2-1 better fits the DNA end. The CDR3 runs to 14 residues. Germline CDR1 reads DFQATT; CDR2 reads SNEGSKA (reference sequence). The CDR3 bases are TGCAGTGCTAGAGCCGGGACAGGCACCTACGAGCAGTTCTTC. It codes for CSARAGTGTYEQFF.

This clonotype was observed a few times. The rearrangement links TRBV6-6 to TRBJ2-7; 7 bases match TRBD1. CDR1 is MNHNY, CDR2 SVGAGI, per germline (reference sequence). V dropped 2 bases and J dropped 5; count of bases not matched to a gene: 3. The CDR3 consists of 13 residues. The CDR3 loop is CASSYIQGNEQYF. The CDR3 nucleotides are TGTGCCAGCAGTTACATACAGGGGAACGAGCAGTACTTC.

The sample holds many counts of this clonotype. The gene calls are TRBV2 and TRBJ1-3; no definite D call. Germline CDR1 reads SNHLY; CDR2 reads FYNNEI. The CDR3 is made up of 14 amino acids. The V and J ends lost 1 base and 9 bases respectively, with 13 bases between them. The CDR3 is CASSEGAAVGTIYF. DNA of the CDR3: TGTGCCAGCAGTGAAGGGGCAGCCGTCGGCACCATATATTTT.